The following is a TCR beta chain sequence with its context. Sequencing was performed with immunoSEQ multiplex PCR; in TCRdb, only in-frame clones are kept and a portion is missing. The profile shows some 420,000 clones, roughly nine tenths of them singletons. This sample was included in a study of blood T cell repertoires in COVID-19. The CDR3 is 15 amino acids. The germline V and J ends were trimmed by 3 bases and 2 bases, with 13 bases remaining between them. Germline CDR1 is SGHRS and CDR2 is YFSETQ. Material for sequencing was PBMCs or T cells enriched from blood (not recorded which). The receptor was derived from a man aged 30 to 39 who had recovered from COVID-19. The chain links TRBV5-1 to TRBJ2-3; D possibly corresponds to TRBD1 (6 bases). CDR3 coding DNA: TGCGCCAGCAGCTGGGACACCCAAGTCACAGATACGCAGTATTTT. This translates into CASSWDTQVTDTQYF.